This T cell receptor beta chain was documented in a study of T cell responses to AZD1222 COVID-19 vaccine. Study conclusions and caveats: Breadth and depth of Spike-specific TCRs rose after two AZD1222 doses. The span of vaccine-associated CD4 TCRs extended across spike, with dominance at 160-218 and 743-854.

Notes on this clone: Its antigen is not known.

Pooled in the analysis were second doses at about 4 or about 12 weeks. Profiling relied on immunoSEQ multiplex PCR, and the TCRdb table lists in-frame clones only, not all of them. The table lists tens of thousands of clones, approximately 90% of them singletons. The sample was peripheral blood, taken 28 days after the second AZD1222 dose. This clonotype originated in an adult who received the AZD1222 COVID-19 vaccine.

The CDR3 loop reads CASSLGQVPGELFF. The CDR3 nucleotides read TGCGCCAGCAGCTTGGGACAGGTTCCCGGGGAGCTGTTTTTT. The chain employs TRBV5-1 and TRBJ2-2, with D tentatively TRBD1 (6 bases). The CDR3 is made up of 14 amino acids. V was clipped by 0 bases and J by 6 bases, with 9 bases between them. Germline V gene data show CDR1 as SGHRS and CDR2 as YFSETQ.